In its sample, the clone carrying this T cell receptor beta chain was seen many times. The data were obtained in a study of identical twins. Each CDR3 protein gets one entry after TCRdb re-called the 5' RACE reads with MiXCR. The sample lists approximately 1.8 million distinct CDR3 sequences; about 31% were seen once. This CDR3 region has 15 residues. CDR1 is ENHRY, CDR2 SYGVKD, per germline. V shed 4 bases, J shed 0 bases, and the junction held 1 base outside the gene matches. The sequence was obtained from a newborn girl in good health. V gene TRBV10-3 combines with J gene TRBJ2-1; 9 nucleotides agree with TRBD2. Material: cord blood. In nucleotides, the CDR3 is TGTGCCATCAGTGGCGGGGGGGCCTCCTACAATGAGCAGTTCTTC. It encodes CAISGGGASYNEQFF.